This entry lists 11 T cell receptor beta chains sequenced from one sample in a study of blood T cell repertoires in COVID-19. Only in-frame clones appear in the TCRdb table, and some are missing; sequencing was by immunoSEQ multiplex PCR. Of about 87,000 clones listed, roughly 76% are singletons. The sample consisted of peripheral blood. The receptors here all came from a woman aged 45-65 years with acute or convalescent COVID-19.

The V call is TRBV15, the J call TRBJ2-3, with a tentative D call TRBD2 (6 bases). Germline V CDR1 and CDR2: LNHNV, YYDKDF (reference sequence). The CDR3 extends over 16 amino acids. The germline V and J ends were trimmed by 1 base and 3 bases, with 14 bases remaining between them. The CDR3 spells CATSRGSSAITDTQYF. The CDR3 DNA sequence: TGTGCCACCAGCAGAGGGTCTAGCGCTATAACAGATACGCAGTATTTT.

This chain connects TRBV18 to TRBJ1-1, with D tentatively TRBD1 (6 bases). This CDR3 is 16 amino acids long. Trimming shortened V by 5 bases and J by 5 bases, and 21 bases separated the two germline ends. In germline, CDR1 is KGHSH, CDR2 LQKENI. CDR3 residues: CASSSAQQGRRTEAFF. The CDR3 DNA is TGTGCCAGCTCATCTGCCCAACAGGGTCGCAGGACTGAAGCTTTCTTT.

The chain is built from TRBV5-6 and TRBJ1-2; TRBD1 aligns across 10 bases. V was clipped by 4 bases and J by 4 bases; unmatched bases: 13. The CDR3 runs 17 residues. The germline V gene encodes CDR1 SGHDT and CDR2 YYEEEE. CDR3 DNA sequence: TGTGCCAGCAGCCCCCTGGGGGGGACAGGGGCGATCTATGGCTACACCTTC. Protein: CASSPLGGTGAIYGYTF.

This chain joins TRBV28 and TRBJ1-1; the D is unclear. The CDR3 is made up of 14 amino acids. Trimming stripped 3 bases from V and 0 bases from J, with 8 bases between. The germline V gene has CDR1 MDHEN and CDR2 SYDVKM. The CDR3 coding sequence is TGTGCCAGCAGTTTCAACGGGATGAACACTGAAGCTTTCTTT. The encoded protein is CASSFNGMNTEAFF.

The chain couples TRBV5-1 to TRBJ2-1; D call uncertain. The V gene's germline CDR1 is SGHRS and CDR2 YFSETQ. Trimming pared 0 bases from V and 8 bases from J, leaving 12 bases between. The CDR3 sequence is 14 residues long. The CDR3 here is CASSLANGFHEQFF. In DNA, the CDR3 is TGCGCCAGCAGCTTGGCCAACGGGTTCCATGAGCAGTTCTTC.

This clone has just a few counts. This chain joins TRBV7-2 and TRBJ1-6; perhaps TRBD1 as D (6 bases). Trimming removed 5 bases from V and 14 bases from J, with 25 bases in between. Germline lookup yields CDR1 SGHTA and CDR2 FQGNSA. This CDR3 region has 16 residues. CDR3 bases: TGTGCCAGCAGCCCGGGAGGGGGGGGCGCTTCCAGATCCCTCCACTTT. It is translated as CASSPGGGGASRSLHF.

The CDR3: CASSPPGQETQYF. CDR3 nucleotide sequence: TGTGCCAGCAGTCCTCCGGGACAAGAGACCCAGTACTTC. The chain employs TRBV2 and TRBJ2-5; TRBD2 might be the D (5 bases). CDR1 and CDR2 (germline): SNHLY, FYNNEI. The V gene lost 5 bases and the J gene lost 2 bases, with 9 bases spanning the gap. This CDR3 has 13 amino acids. The whole variable domain, remainder taken from reference TRBV2 and TRBJ2-5, is EPEVTQTPSHQVTQMGQEVILRCVPISNHLYFYWYRQILGQKVEFLVSFYNNEISEKSEIFDDQFSVERPDGSNFTLKIRSTKLEDSAMYFCASSPPGQETQYFGPGTRLLVL.

J is TRBJ2-3 and V is TRBV6-5, with D maybe TRBD2 (6 bases). Trimming pared 6 bases from V and 4 bases from J, leaving 11 bases between. The CDR3 length is 13 residues. Germline loops: CDR1 MNHEY, CDR2 SVGAGI. Here the CDR3 DNA reads TGTGCCAGCAGACGGGACTCAGCAGATACGCAGTATTTT. This encodes CASRRDSADTQYF.

The rearrangement links TRBV6-5 to TRBJ1-3; TRBD1 agrees at 7 bases. The junction had 6 bases not matched to a gene; V was cut back by 6 bases and J by 4 bases. Germline-derived CDR1 and CDR2 are MNHEY and SVGAGI. This CDR3 is 14 amino acids long. CDR3 in DNA: TGTGCCAGCAGCAAGACAGGGCCCGGAAACACCATATATTTT. Encoded protein: CASSKTGPGNTIYF.

V usage is TRBV6-4 and J usage is TRBJ1-1; D is unresolved. The V end lost 7 bases, the J end lost 2 bases, and 26 bases lay between the germline ends. The germline gives CDR1 MRHNA, CDR2 SNTAGT. The CDR3 runs 18 residues. CDR3: CASNRPRAAALGNTEAFF. CDR3 nucleotides: TGTGCCAGCAACCGCCCGCGAGCGGCAGCTTTAGGAAACACTGAAGCTTTCTTT.

This clone was detected a few times. The chain links TRBV28 to TRBJ2-2; 7 positions match TRBD1. The length of the CDR3 is 18 residues. V lost 4 bases, J lost 1 base, and 12 bases stayed unmatched. The V gene's germline CDR1 is MDHEN and CDR2 SYDVKM. CDR3 DNA sequence: TGTGCCAGCAGTTCCTCAGATCAGGGGGTAGAGAACACCGGGGAGCTGTTTTTT. Protein: CASSSSDQGVENTGELFF.